Described below is a single TCR beta chain sequence and its context. This clone's antigen is unknown. No much larger clonotype is one base removed from it; base qualities were not supplied. The data belong to a study of blood T cell repertoires in COVID-19 (dated by TCRdb to between 2020 and 2021). As for the study more broadly: The collaborator samples originated in the United States, Italy and Spain and spanned the acute and convalescent phases of COVID-19. Sample metadata almost always included a de-identified subject ID, COVID-19 status, age in years and sex. The samples were drawn from two sources: the first 160 participants of the ongoing ImmuneRACE study, and over 1,000 subjects contributed by 6 global collaborators. The repertoires were released in a freely available public database meant as a resource for research on the immune response to SARS-CoV-2. HLA class I and class II types, where available, came from metadata supplied by the sample provider rather than from assay-based typing. Subjects who had been exposed to COVID-19, were actively infected with it, or had recovered from it provided the deeply sampled blood TCRbeta repertoires that made up the dataset. The prospective study material was composed of cDNA or gDNA derived from T cells, B-cell-depleted T cells, or PBMCs. Paper-wide results and their limitations: Clinical and demographic metadata were provided uncurated, with the amount varying by source and participant.

Participants in the prospective study were aged roughly 18 to 100 years, lived in 20 to 25 United States geographic areas, and enrolled through a virtual design. To assign participants to cohorts, the prospective study relied on clinical history that participants themselves reported in a screening survey and a study questionnaire. ImmuneRACE Cohort 3 recovered participants were defined by two consecutive negative NP/OP PCR tests, healthcare professional clearance, or symptom resolution. In the prospective study, whole blood, serum and a nasopharyngeal or oropharyngeal swab were collected from each participant by mobile phlebotomists. Prospective study participants could optionally give additional blood draws and questionnaires over an approximately 2-month period. Blood samples from the prospective study were shipped frozen or at room temperature prior to DNA extraction. TCRbeta CDR3 regions were amplified from genomic DNA using the immunoSEQ Assay, a bias-controlled multiplex PCR. Per the original workflow: The number of nucleated cells in each sample was estimated from the amplification of reference gene primers within the assay. Sequence reads were collapsed and filtered to measure the absolute abundance of every unique TCRbeta CDR3 rearrangement. Productive Simpson clonality was computed per sample as the square root of Simpson's diversity index over productive rearrangements. TCRdb took over this immuneACCESS table, retaining in-frame rearrangements with V and J assigned. Such tables are incomplete; in checked studies, under half of the missing clones stem from an unresolved V gene, and the remainder is unexplained. For V, J and clone size, that table is used; D and trimming come from the DNA. The sample data list some 400,000 clones, and nearly 90% of these were observed just once. The ten largest make up approximately 1.5% of the sample.

Trimming at the junction amounts to 1 base on V and 5 bases on J, and the germline ends lie 12 bases apart. The CDR3 runs 14 residues from the cysteine to the phenylalanine. Just CDR3 DNA is preserved here, 42 bases in frame from base 1. The germline V gene yields SGDLS for CDR1 and YYNGEE for CDR2. Source material: PBMCs or T cells enriched from blood (not recorded which). The chain was built from TRBV9 and TRBJ1-1; the D gene cannot be named for sure. This TCR was recovered from a woman aged 25 to 39 who had recovered from COVID-19. The DNA sequence is as follows: TGTGCCAGCAGCGTAAGTGGGCGGGATACTGAAGCTTTCTTT. Its translation is CASSVSGRDTEAFF.